These T cell receptor beta chains were read from a single sample in a study of identical twins. One entry per CDR3 protein, called by TCRdb with MiXCR from the 5' RACE reads. The table records 200,000 to 250,000 distinct CDR3 sequences, 11% to 15% of them present only once. The specimen sequenced was memory (CD45RO+) T cells sorted from blood. The source of these receptors is a woman aged 18 to 35 in good health. CDR3s include the opening cysteine and the closing phenylalanine or tryptophan. A D gene is named only where the DNA matches it firmly. Only part of the rows carry a size: once, few, many, or a class if the clone is expanded.

>NA|NA|TRBJ1-1|TRBV7-3
TGTGCCAGCAGCTTAATAGGGGTCACTGAAGCTTTCTTT
CASSLIGVTEAFF
>few|NA|TRBJ2-7|TRBV5-8
TGTGCCAGCACCCCTGGTCCTAGCTCCTACGAGCAGTACTTC
CASTPGPSSYEQYF
>NA|TRBD2|TRBJ2-1|TRBV20-1
TGCAGTGCTAGAACTACTCCGGGAGGCCACCTTTATGAGCAGTTCTTC
CSARTTPGGHLYEQFF
>few|NA|TRBJ1-1|TRBV7-9
TGTGCCAGCAGCTTTTCAAGGCTCACTGAAGCTTTCTTT
CASSFSRLTEAFF
>few|TRBD1|TRBJ2-1|TRBV4-1
TGCGCCAGCAGCCGAGGACAGGGTCTCTCCTACAATGAGCAGTTCTTC
CASSRGQGLSYNEQFF
>few|NA|TRBJ2-4|TRBV7-6
TGTGCCAGCAGCTCACGGACAGGGAGGGAAAAAAACATTCAGTACTTC
CASSSRTGREKNIQYF
>NA|TRBD2|TRBJ2-4|TRBV12-3/TRBV12-4
TGTGCCAGCAGTCCCGGGACTAGCGGTGGCATTCAGTACTTC
CASSPGTSGGIQYF
>few|NA|TRBJ2-7|TRBV14
TGTGCCAGCAGCCGAGCCCTCTCCTACGAGCAGTACTTC
CASSRALSYEQYF
>NA|NA|TRBJ2-1|TRBV14
TGTGCCAGCAGCCAACGGGGGATGATCGGGGCCAATGAGCAGTTCTTC
CASSQRGMIGANEQFF
>NA|TRBD2|TRBJ2-3|TRBV3-1
TGTGCCAGCTGCCAACTACTAGCGGGCCAGGATACGCAGTATTTT
CASCQLLAGQDTQYF
>NA|NA|TRBJ2-3|TRBV11-2
TGTGCCAGCAGCTTTTGGGGGAGTACAGATACGCAGTATTTT
CASSFWGSTDTQYF
>many|NA|TRBJ1-1|TRBV5-1
TGCGCCAGCAGCTTCGAGGGGTTGAACACTGAAGCTTTCTTT
CASSFEGLNTEAFF
>few|NA|TRBJ1-2|TRBV3-1
TGTGCCAGCAGCCAAGTCCGTTTCGGCTACACCTTC
CASSQVRFGYTF
>NA|TRBD2|TRBJ2-3|TRBV5-1
TGCGCCAGCAGCTTGGCACCTAGCGGGGGGCAGACAGATACGCAGTATTTT
CASSLAPSGGQTDTQYF
>few|NA|TRBJ2-3|TRBV7-2
TGTGCCGGCGGCGGGAATAGGCATACGCAGTATTTT
CAGGGNRHTQYF
>medium-sized|NA|TRBJ1-2|TRBV27
TGTGCCAGCAGTTGGGGGACGAGCTACACCTTC
CASSWGTSYTF
>NA|NA|TRBJ1-6|TRBV13
TGTGCCAGCAGCTTTACAGGCCAGATCGGGTCACCCCTCCACTTT
CASSFTGQIGSPLHF
>NA|NA|TRBJ2-7|TRBV12-3/TRBV12-4
TGTGCCAGCAGTTTAGCGCGTGGGTACTACGAGCAGTACTTC
CASSLARGYYEQYF
>NA|TRBD2|TRBJ2-3|TRBV20-1
TGCAGTGCTAGTGACCGAGGCGGGAGAACAGATACGCAGTATTTT
CSASDRGGRTDTQYF
>NA|TRBD2|TRBJ2-1|TRBV30
TGTGCCTGGAGTCGAAATCCGGGACTAGGAAGCTCCTACAATGAGCAGTTCTTC
CAWSRNPGLGSSYNEQFF
>NA|NA|TRBJ1-3|TRBV20-1
TGCAGTGCTAGAGATCGGCACTTTGGAAACACCATATATTTT
CSARDRHFGNTIYF
>few|NA|TRBJ1-5|TRBV20-1
TGCAGTGCTACGCCGGGCCTTAATCAGCCCCAGCATTTT
CSATPGLNQPQHF
>many|NA|TRBJ1-2|TRBV7-9
TGTGCCAGCAGCTTAGATCGCGGAACCTATGGCTACACCTTC
CASSLDRGTYGYTF
>few|NA|TRBJ1-2|TRBV11-2
TGTGCCAGCAGCACCCGGGACTTTGGCTACACCTTC
CASSTRDFGYTF
>NA|TRBD1|TRBJ1-1|TRBV5-8
TGTGCCAGCAGCTTACGATCGGGACAGCGGCGGACTGAAGCTTTCTTT
CASSLRSGQRRTEAFF
>NA|TRBD1|TRBJ1-6|TRBV2
TGTGCCGGCCGGGGACCGACAGGGGGATCACCCCTCCACTTT
CAGRGPTGGSPLHF
>NA|NA|TRBJ2-7|TRBV20-1
TGCAGTGCTAGAGCCCCCCCCTACGAGCAGTACTTC
CSARAPPYEQYF
>NA|NA|TRBJ2-1|TRBV12-3/TRBV12-4
TGTGCCAGCAGTATTCAGGGCAATGAGCAGTTCTTC
CASSIQGNEQFF
>NA|NA|TRBJ2-7|TRBV12-3/TRBV12-4
TGTGCCAGCAGCGGAGGGAGTACTGCCTACGAGCAGTACTTC
CASSGGSTAYEQYF
>many|TRBD2|TRBJ2-3|TRBV6-4
TGTGCCAGCAGTGATTTAGCGGGAGCAGATACGCAGTATTTT
CASSDLAGADTQYF
>NA|NA|TRBJ2-1|TRBV20-1
TGCAGTGCTAGACGCGATCATGAGCAGTTCTTC
CSARRDHEQFF
>NA|NA|TRBJ1-1|TRBV20-1
TGCAGGGGCGACAGACAAAACACTGAAGCTTTCTTT
CRGDRQNTEAFF
>few|NA|TRBJ1-1|TRBV3-1
TGTGCCAGCAGCCAAGGGGCTGACACTGAAGCTTTCTTT
CASSQGADTEAFF